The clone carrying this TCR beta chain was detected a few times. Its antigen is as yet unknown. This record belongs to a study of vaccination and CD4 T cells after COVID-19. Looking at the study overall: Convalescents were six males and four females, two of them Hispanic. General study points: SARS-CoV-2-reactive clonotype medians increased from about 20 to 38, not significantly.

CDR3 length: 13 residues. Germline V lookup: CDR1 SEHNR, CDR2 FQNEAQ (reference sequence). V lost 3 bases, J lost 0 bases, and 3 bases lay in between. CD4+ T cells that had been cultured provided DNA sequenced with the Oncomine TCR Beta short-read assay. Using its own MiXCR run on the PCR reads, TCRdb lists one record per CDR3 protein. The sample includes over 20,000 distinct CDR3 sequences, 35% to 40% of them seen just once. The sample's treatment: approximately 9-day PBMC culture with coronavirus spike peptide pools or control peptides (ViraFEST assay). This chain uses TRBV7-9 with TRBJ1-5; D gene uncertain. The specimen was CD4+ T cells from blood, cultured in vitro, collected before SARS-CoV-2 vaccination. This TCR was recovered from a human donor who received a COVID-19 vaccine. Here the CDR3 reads CASSLNSNQPQHF. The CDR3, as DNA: TGTGCCAGCAGCTTGAATAGCAATCAGCCCCAGCATTTT.